Included here is one T cell receptor beta chain sequence, with context. These data belong to a study of cytomegalovirus exposure and HLA in healthy donors. Germline trimming cut 5 bases from V and 2 bases from J; bases unmatched to any gene: 7. The CDR3 is made up of 15 amino acids. Germline CDR1 is SGHVS and CDR2 is FNYEAQ. Generated by immunoSEQ multiplex PCR, the TCRdb table keeps only in-frame clones and is missing some. The table includes hundreds of thousands of clones, more than 85% detected once. The TCR sequence derives from a man younger than 35 in good health and CMV-seropositive. Sequenced sample: PBMCs. The V gene is TRBV7-6, the J gene TRBJ2-7; TRBD1 agrees at 9 bases. The CDR3 nucleotides are TGTGCCAGCAGCCTGGCGGGACAGGGCCCCTACGAGCAGTACTTC. Translating it yields CASSLAGQGPYEQYF.